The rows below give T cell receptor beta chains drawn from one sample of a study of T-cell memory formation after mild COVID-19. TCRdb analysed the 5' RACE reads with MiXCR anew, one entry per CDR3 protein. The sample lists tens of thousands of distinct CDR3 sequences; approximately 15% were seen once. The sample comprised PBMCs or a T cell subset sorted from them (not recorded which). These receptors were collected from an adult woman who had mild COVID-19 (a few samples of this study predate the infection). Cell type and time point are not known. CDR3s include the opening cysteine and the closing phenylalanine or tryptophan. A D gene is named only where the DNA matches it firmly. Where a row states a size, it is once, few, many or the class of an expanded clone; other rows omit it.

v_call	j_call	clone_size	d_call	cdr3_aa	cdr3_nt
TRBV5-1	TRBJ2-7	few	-	CASSLDSYPYEQYF	TGCGCCAGCAGCTTGGACAGCTACCCCTACGAGCAGTACTTC
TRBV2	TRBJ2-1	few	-	CASNPGMYNEQFF	TGTGCCAGCAATCCTGGGATGTACAATGAGCAGTTCTTC
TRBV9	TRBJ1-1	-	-	CASSVVSTNTEAFF	TGTGCCAGCAGCGTAGTTTCCACCAACACTGAAGCTTTCTTT
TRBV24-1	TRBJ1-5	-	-	CATSGGATQHF	TGTGCCACCAGTGGAGGGGCCACCCAGCATTTT
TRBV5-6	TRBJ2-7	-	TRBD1	CASSHRDRDYEQYF	TGTGCCAGCAGTCACCGGGACAGGGACTACGAGCAGTACTTC
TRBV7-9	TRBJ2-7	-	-	CASSSDNYEQYF	TGTGCCAGCAGCTCAGACAACTACGAGCAGTACTTC
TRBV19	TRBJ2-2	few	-	CASSTPNTGELFF	TGTGCCAGTAGCACACCGAACACCGGGGAGCTGTTTTTT
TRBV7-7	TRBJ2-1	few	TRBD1	CASSLRPPGQGRNNEQFF	TGTGCTAGCAGCTTACGGCCCCCGGGACAGGGGAGAAACAATGAGCAGTTCTTC
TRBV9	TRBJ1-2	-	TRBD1	CASSVSSTGGEGEPFYGYTF	TGTGCCAGCAGCGTAAGTTCGACAGGGGGCGAGGGAGAACCTTTCTATGGCTACACCTTC
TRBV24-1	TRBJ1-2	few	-	CATSDLSRAHGYTF	TGTGCCACCAGTGATTTGTCCAGGGCTCACGGCTACACCTTC
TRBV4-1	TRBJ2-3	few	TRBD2	CASSQGLLAGGRGTDTQYF	TGCGCCAGCAGCCAAGGTTTACTAGCGGGGGGGCGGGGCACAGATACGCAGTATTTT
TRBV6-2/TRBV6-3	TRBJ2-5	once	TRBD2	CASSYGGGLQETQYF	TGTGCCAGCAGTTACGGCGGGGGGCTCCAAGAGACCCAGTACTTC
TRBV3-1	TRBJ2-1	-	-	CASSQDGTPSYNEQFF	TGTGCCAGCAGCCAAGATGGGACTCCCTCCTACAATGAGCAGTTCTTC
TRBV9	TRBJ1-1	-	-	CASSVADANTEAFF	TGTGCCAGCAGCGTAGCGGACGCGAACACTGAAGCTTTCTTT
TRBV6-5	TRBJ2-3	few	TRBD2	CASSLGLAVSTDTQYF	TGTGCCAGCAGTTTGGGACTAGCGGTTAGCACAGATACGCAGTATTTT
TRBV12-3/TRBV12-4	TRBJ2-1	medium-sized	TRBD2	CASLGTGGVNEQFF	TGTGCCAGCCTAGGGACCGGGGGGGTCAATGAGCAGTTCTTC
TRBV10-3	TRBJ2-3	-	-	CAISESGAGDTQYF	TGTGCCATCAGTGAGTCGGGGGCAGGAGATACGCAGTATTTT
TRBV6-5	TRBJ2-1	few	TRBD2	CASSFKGLAGGIYNEQFF	TGTGCCAGCAGTTTCAAGGGACTAGCGGGGGGGATCTACAATGAGCAGTTCTTC
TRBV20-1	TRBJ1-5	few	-	CSAVPGGNSNQPQHF	TGCAGTGCTGTACCGGGTGGGAATAGCAATCAGCCCCAGCATTTT
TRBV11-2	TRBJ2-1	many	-	CASSSGLIYNEQFF	TGTGCCAGCAGCTCGGGACTTATCTACAATGAGCAGTTCTTC
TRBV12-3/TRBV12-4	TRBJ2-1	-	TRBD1	CASRDRANRYNEQFF	TGTGCCAGCAGGGACAGGGCGAATAGATACAATGAGCAGTTCTTC
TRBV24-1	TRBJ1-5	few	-	CATSDRGGGWKPQHF	TGTGCCACCAGTGATAGGGGAGGGGGTTGGAAGCCCCAGCATTTT
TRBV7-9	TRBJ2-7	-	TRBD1	CASRQFYSRGRDRESYEQYF	TGTGCCAGCAGGCAGTTCTATTCAAGGGGGCGGGACAGGGAGTCCTACGAGCAGTACTTC
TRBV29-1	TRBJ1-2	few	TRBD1	CSVPGQGHGYTF	TGCAGCGTTCCCGGACAGGGGCACGGCTACACCTTC
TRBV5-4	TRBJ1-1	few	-	CASSPREGTEAFF	TGTGCCAGCAGCCCACGGGAAGGCACTGAAGCTTTCTTT
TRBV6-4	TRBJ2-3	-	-	CASRGGARKGDTQYF	TGTGCCAGCAGAGGTGGGGCCCGAAAGGGTGATACGCAGTATTTT
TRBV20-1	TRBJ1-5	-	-	CSAGRWDQPQHF	TGCAGTGCTGGTAGGTGGGATCAGCCCCAGCATTTT
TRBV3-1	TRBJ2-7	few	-	CASSLGVSYEQYF	TGTGCCAGCAGCCTAGGGGTTTCCTACGAGCAGTACTTC
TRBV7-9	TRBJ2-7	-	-	CASSGGGYGYYEQYF	TGTGCCAGCAGCGGAGGCGGGTATGGGTATTACGAGCAGTACTTC
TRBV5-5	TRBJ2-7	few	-	CASREGQGSSYEQYF	TGTGCCAGCAGGGAGGGGCAGGGAAGCTCCTACGAGCAGTACTTC
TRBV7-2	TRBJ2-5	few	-	CASSLVSSSETQYF	TGTGCCAGCAGCTTAGTTAGTAGTTCGGAGACCCAGTACTTC
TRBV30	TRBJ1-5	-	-	CAWSTLLSDGNQPQHF	TGTGCCTGGAGTACTCTTCTGTCAGACGGTAATCAGCCCCAGCATTTT
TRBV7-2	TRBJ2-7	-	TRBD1	CASSLGLTGGYEQYF	TGTGCCAGCAGCTTAGGCCTGACAGGGGGCTACGAGCAGTACTTC
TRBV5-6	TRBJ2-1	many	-	CASSLFLNEQFF	TGTGCCAGCAGCTTGTTTTTAAATGAGCAGTTCTTC
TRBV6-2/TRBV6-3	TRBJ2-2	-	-	CASRSGPNTGELFF	TGTGCCAGCAGATCAGGTCCGAACACCGGGGAGCTGTTTTTT
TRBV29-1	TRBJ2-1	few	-	CSVAGSEQFF	TGCAGCGTGGCTGGGAGTGAGCAGTTCTTC
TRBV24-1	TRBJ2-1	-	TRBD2	CATSDSQPGLAKYNEQFF	TGTGCCACCAGTGATTCCCAACCTGGACTAGCGAAGTATAATGAGCAGTTCTTC
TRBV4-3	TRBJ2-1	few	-	CASSQASASSYNEQFF	TGCGCCAGCAGCCAAGCTAGCGCGAGCTCCTACAATGAGCAGTTCTTC
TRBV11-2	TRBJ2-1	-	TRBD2	CASSFGAGGSYNEQFF	TGTGCCAGCAGCTTTGGAGCGGGAGGATCCTACAATGAGCAGTTCTTC
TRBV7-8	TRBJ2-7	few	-	CASSREQGTYSYEQYF	TGTGCCAGCAGCCGAGAACAGGGGACTTACTCCTACGAGCAGTACTTC
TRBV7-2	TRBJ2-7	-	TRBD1	CASSLETGGSYSYEQYF	TGTGCCAGCAGCTTAGAGACAGGGGGCTCCTACTCCTACGAGCAGTACTTC
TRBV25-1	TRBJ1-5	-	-	CASSELAGDQPQHF	TGTGCCAGCAGTGAGCTGGCAGGGGATCAGCCCCAGCATTTT